This TCR beta chain was captured in a study of T-cell reconstitution after alpha-beta-depleted transplantation in children. This clonotype was seen repeatedly, ten times or more. This CDR3 contains 16 residues. V shed 4 bases and J shed 4 bases, with 18 bases lying between them. CDR1 SGHDN and CDR2 FVKESK come from the germline V gene. Preparing the TCRbeta library involved the use of unique molecular identifiers. MiXCR, run by TCRdb on the PCR reads, gives a single entry per CDR3 protein. This table holds hundreds of thousands of distinct CDR3 sequences, roughly 13% found once. The chain couples TRBV14 to TRBJ2-3; D may be TRBD1 or TRBD2 (7 bases each). The receptor comes from a male patient younger than 18 who had a stem cell transplant for acute myeloid leukemia, so the T cells may come from the graft donor. The input for sequencing was PBMCs, mostly from graft donor cells, taken 360 days after TCRalphabeta/CD19-depleted stem cell transplant. In DNA form, the CDR3 reads TGTGCCAGCAGCCCCGTCCGGGGAGGGGGCGCAGATACGCAGTATTTT. Translation: CASSPVRGGGADTQYF.